This TCR beta chain is drawn from a study of siplizumab effects on memory and regulatory T cells (dated by TCRdb to the late 2010s). Notes on the research overall: The study looked at the effect of siplizumab, an anti-CD2 antibody, on alloreactive T-cell subsets in allogeneic mixed lymphocyte reactions made from human PBMCs. Broader findings and caveats from the paper: Unstimulated naive T cells appeared to be more diverse than memory T cells, and naive cells seemed to make a substantial contribution to the alloresponse. Because sequences below about 10^-5 frequency were poorly captured, only a minor fraction of alloreactive clones could be mapped to unstimulated subsets. Roughly 80-97% of proliferating CD4+ or CD8+ clones could not be assigned a naive or memory phenotype. Siplizumab significantly lowered the cumulative frequency of alloreactive sequences that could be traced to unstimulated CD4+ memory T cells. The suppressive function of proliferating Tregs from siplizumab cultures was not functionally confirmed. In reactions with siplizumab, an average of approximately 69% of mappable alloreactive CD4+ clones were Treg-derived, compared with roughly 30% in control reactions.

The library relied on the immunoSEQ multiplex PCR assay. Each sample had around 100,000 TCR templates assayed by the deep sequencing platform. Genomic DNA extracted from sorted T cells was the material used for TCRbeta CDR3 sequencing. Per the source publication's procedure: The R programming language was used for clonal analysis of TCRbeta CDR3 data. Unstimulated samples were compared with post-reaction CFSE-low samples to define alloreactive CD4+ and CD8+ clones. Regulatory or non-regulatory origin was assigned to alloreactive CD4+ clones by matching of sequences to sorted unstimulated Treg and non-Treg repertoires. TCRdb stores this immuneACCESS table with in-frame sequences only. Part of the clones is absent; in the studies checked, under half of the shortfall reflects unresolved V genes, and no reason is known for the rest. Clonal size and the V and J genes are those of that table, whereas D and trimming came from the DNA. The sample table contains approximately 82,000 clones; only one count was recorded for roughly 87% of them. About 1.4% of the sample is taken by the ten largest.

Sorted unstimulated T cells, along with proliferating T cells recovered from mixed lymphocyte reactions, underwent TCRbeta CDR3 sequencing. Fresh whole blood from 9 to 10 HLA-typed healthy donors served as the source for isolating PBMCs. Unstimulated CD4+ regulatory T cells were FACS-sorted to map the origin of alloreactive clones. A word on this clone: Its antigen has not been determined. The record has no base qualities; no much larger clone is one base away.

Sequenced input: Tregs sorted from blood. This sequence originates from a human donor in good health.

The CDR3 here reads CASSRGGNTEAFF. The DNA sequence is given as TGTGCCAGCAGCCGCGGAGGAAACACTGAAGCTTTCTTT. The sequence links TRBV9 to TRBJ1-1, with no reliable assignment of the D segment. From the cysteine through the phenylalanine, the CDR3 covers 13 amino acids. CDR3 DNA is the only sequence kept; it has 39 bases, read in frame from the first base. The germline V gene encodes CDR1 SGDLS and CDR2 YYNGEE. Trimming costs V 4 bases and J 2 bases, and their ends lie 9 bases apart.